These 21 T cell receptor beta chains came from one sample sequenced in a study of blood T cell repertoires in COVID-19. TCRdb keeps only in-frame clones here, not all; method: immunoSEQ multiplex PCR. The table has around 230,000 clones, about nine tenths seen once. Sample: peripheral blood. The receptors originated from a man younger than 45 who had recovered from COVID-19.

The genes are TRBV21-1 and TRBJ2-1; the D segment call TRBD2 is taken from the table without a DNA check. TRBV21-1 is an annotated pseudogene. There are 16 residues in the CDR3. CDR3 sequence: CASSTPFMRGGTVQFF. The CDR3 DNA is TGTGCCAGCAGCACCCCCTTCATGCGGGGGGGTACGGTGCAGTTCTTC.

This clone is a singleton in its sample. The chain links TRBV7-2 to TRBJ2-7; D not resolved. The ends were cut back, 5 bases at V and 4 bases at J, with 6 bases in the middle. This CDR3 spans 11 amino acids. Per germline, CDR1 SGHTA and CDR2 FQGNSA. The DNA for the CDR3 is TGTGCCAGCAGCCCGACATACGAGCAGTACTTC. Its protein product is CASSPTYEQYF.

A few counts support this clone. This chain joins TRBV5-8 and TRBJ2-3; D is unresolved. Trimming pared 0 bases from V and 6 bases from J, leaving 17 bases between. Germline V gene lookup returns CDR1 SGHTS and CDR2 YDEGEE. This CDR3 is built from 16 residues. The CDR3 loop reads CASSLGQPGGPDTQYF. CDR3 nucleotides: TGTGCCAGCAGCTTGGGCCAACCCGGCGGCCCGGATACGCAGTATTTT.

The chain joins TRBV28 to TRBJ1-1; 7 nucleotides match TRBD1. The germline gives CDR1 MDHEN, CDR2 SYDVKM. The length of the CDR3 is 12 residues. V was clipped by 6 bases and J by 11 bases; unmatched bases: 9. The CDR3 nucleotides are TGTGCCAGCAGCCCCGACAGGGCTGGGGCTTTCTTT. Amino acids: CASSPDRAGAFF.

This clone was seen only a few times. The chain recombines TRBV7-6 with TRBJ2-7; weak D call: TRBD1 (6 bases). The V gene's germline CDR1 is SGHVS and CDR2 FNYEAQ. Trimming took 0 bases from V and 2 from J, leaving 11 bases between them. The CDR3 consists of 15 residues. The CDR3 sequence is CASSLAEDSPYEQYF. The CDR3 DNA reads TGTGCCAGCAGCTTAGCGGAGGACAGTCCCTACGAGCAGTACTTC. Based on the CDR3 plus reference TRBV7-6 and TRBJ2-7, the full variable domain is GAGVSQSPRYKVTKRGQDVALRCDPISGHVSLYWYRQALGQGPEFLTYFNYEAQQDKSGLPNDRFSAERPEGSISTLTIQRTEQRDSAMYRCASSLAEDSPYEQYFGPGTRLTVT.

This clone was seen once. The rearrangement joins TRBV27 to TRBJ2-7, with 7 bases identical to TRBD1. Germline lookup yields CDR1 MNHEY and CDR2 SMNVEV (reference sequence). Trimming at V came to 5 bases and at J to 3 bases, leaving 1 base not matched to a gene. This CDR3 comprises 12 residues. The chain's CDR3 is CASSPGGYEQYF. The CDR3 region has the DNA TGTGCCAGCAGTCCAGGGGGCTACGAGCAGTACTTC.

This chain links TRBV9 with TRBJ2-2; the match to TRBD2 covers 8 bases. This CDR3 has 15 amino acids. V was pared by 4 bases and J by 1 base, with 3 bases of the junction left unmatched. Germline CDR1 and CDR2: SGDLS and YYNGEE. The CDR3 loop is CASSLSGGNTGELFF. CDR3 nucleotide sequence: TGTGCCAGCAGCTTAAGCGGGGGGAACACCGGGGAGCTGTTTTTT.

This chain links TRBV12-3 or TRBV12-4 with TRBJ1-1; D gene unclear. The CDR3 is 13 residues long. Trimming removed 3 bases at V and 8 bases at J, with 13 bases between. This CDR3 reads CASSLRVVGEAFF. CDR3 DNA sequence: TGTGCCAGCAGTTTGCGGGTGGTAGGGGAAGCTTTCTTT.

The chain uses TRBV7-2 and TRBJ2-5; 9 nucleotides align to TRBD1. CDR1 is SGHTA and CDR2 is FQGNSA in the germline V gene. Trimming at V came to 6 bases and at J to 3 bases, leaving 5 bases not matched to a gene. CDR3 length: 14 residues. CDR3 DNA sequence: TGTGCCAGCAGAAGACAGGGGGGCAAAGAGACCCAGTACTTC. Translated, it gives CASRRQGGKETQYF. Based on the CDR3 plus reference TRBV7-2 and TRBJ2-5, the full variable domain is GAGVSQSPSNKVTEKGKDVELRCDPISGHTALYWYRQSLGQGLEFLIYFQGNSAPDKSGLPSDRFSAERTGGSVSTLTIQRTQQEDSAVYLCASRRQGGKETQYFGPGTRLLVL.

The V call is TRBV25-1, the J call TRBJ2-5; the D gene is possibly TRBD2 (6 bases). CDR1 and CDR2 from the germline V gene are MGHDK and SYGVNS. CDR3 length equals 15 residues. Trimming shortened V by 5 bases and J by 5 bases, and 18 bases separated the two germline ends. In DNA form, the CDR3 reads TGTGCCAGCAGTCGGAGGGGCAGCGGTCTGGAGACCCAGTACTTC. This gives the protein CASSRRGSGLETQYF.

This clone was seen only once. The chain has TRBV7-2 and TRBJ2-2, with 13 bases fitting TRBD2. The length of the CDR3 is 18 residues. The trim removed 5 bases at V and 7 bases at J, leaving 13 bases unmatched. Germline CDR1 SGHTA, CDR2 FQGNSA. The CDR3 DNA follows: TGTGCCAGCAGCCAATGGCTGGGACTAGCGGGAATGGGCGGGGAGCTGTTTTTT. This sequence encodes CASSQWLGLAGMGGELFF. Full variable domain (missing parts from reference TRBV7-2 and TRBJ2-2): GAGVSQSPSNKVTEKGKDVELRCDPISGHTALYWYRQSLGQGLEFLIYFQGNSAPDKSGLPSDRFSAERTGGSVSTLTIQRTQQEDSAVYLCASSQWLGLAGMGGELFFGEGSRLTVL.

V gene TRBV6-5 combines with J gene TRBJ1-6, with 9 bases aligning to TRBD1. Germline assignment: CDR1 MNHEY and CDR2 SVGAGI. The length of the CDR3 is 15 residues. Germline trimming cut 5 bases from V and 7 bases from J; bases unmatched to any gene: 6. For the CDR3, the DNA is TGTGCCAGCAGTAAGTCCGGGACAGGGAATTCACCCCTCCACTTT. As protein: CASSKSGTGNSPLHF.

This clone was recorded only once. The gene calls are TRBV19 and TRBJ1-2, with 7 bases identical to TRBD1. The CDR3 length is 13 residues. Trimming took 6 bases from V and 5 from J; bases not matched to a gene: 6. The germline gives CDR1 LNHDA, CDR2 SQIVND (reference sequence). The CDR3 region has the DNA TGTGCCAGTAGGAGTAGACAGGGTTATGGCTACACCTTC. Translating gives CASRSRQGYGYTF.

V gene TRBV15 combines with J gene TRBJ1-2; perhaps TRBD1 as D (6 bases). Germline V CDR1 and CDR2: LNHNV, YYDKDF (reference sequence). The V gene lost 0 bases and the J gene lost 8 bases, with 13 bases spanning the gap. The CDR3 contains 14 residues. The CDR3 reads CATSRDRQGFGYTF. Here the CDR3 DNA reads TGTGCCACCAGCAGAGACCGGCAGGGGTTCGGCTACACCTTC.

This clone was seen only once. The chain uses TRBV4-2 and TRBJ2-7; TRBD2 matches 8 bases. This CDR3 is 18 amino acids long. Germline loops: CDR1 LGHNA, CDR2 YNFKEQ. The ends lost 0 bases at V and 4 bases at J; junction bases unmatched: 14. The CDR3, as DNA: TGTGCCAGCAGCCAAGATTCCCATTCCAGCGGGGGTAGTTACGAGCAGTACTTC. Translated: CASSQDSHSSGGSYEQYF.

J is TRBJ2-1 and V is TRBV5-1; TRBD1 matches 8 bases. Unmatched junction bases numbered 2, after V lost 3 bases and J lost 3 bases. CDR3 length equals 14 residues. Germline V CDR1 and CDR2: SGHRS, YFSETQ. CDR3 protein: CASSWTGNYNEQFF. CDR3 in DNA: TGCGCCAGCAGCTGGACAGGGAACTACAATGAGCAGTTCTTC. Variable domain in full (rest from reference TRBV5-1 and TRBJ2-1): KAGVTQTPRYLIKTRGQQVTLSCSPISGHRSVSWYQQTPGQGLQFLFEYFSETQRNKGNFPGRFSGRQFSNSRSEMNVSTLELGDSALYLCASSWTGNYNEQFFGPGTRLTVL.

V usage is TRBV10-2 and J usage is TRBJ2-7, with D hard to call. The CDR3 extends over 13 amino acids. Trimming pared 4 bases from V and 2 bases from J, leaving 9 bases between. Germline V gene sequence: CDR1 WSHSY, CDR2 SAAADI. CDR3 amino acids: CASSAGETYEQYF. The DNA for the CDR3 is TGCGCCAGCAGTGCCGGTGAAACCTACGAGCAGTACTTC.

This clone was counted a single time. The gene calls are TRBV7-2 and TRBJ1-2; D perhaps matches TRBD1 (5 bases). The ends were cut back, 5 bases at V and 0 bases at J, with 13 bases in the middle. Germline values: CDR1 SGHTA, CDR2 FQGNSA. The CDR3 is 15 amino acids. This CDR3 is CASSPPGRANYGYTF. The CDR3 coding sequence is TGTGCCAGCAGCCCCCCAGGCAGGGCTAACTATGGCTACACCTTC.

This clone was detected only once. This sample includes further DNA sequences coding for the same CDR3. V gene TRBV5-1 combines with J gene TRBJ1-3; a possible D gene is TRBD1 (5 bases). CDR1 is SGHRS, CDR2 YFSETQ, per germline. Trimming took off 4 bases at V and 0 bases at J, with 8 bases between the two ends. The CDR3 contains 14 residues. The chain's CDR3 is CASSRDSSGNTIYF. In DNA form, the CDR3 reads TGCGCCAGCAGCCGTGACAGCTCTGGAAACACCATATATTTT.

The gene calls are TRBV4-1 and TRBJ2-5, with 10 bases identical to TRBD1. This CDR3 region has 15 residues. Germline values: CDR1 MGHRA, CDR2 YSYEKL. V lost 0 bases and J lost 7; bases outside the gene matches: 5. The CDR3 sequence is CASSQEAGQGPTQYF. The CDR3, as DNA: TGCGCCAGCAGCCAAGAGGCGGGACAGGGGCCGACCCAGTACTTC.

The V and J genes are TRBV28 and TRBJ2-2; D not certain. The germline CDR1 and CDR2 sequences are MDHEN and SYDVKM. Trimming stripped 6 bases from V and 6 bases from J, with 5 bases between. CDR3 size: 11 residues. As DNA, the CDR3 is TGTGCCAGCAGCCCGGCCGGGGAGCTGTTTTTT. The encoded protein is CASSPAGELFF. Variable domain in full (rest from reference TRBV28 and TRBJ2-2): DVKVTQSSRYLVKRTGEKVFLECVQDMDHENMFWYRQDPGLGLRLIYFSYDVKMKEKGDIPEGYSVSREKKERFSLILESASTNQTSMYLCASSPAGELFFGEGSRLTVL.